This T cell receptor (beta chain) was recorded in a study of CXCR3-negative and CXCR3-positive naive CD8 T cells. Subsets of CD8+ T cells were each sorted in triplicate at 300,000 cells apiece. CDR1 is SQVTM and CDR2 is ANQGSEA in the germline V gene. CDR3 length: 12 residues. On this clonotype: The antigen is undetermined.

5' RACE with UMI labels generated the TRB cDNA libraries. TCRdb reprocessed the 5' RACE reads and keeps a single row for each CDR3 protein, giving no DNA. In all, the sample yields some 60,000 distinct CDR3 sequences. Points from the study as a whole: CXCR3-positive naive cells had more hydrophobic TRB CDR3s than CXCR3-negative naive cells. Diversity proved comparably high across both naive subsets and much lower in memory CD8+ cells. TRB CDR3 properties indicated TCR strength, while surface CD5 was similar across naive subsets. Comparison of naive CXCR3-negative and CXCR3-positive cells revealed similar TRBV-TRBJ usage, while memory cells differed.

Sequenced input: naive CXCR3+ CD8+ T cells from blood. Indicated subset: CD45RO-CCR7+CD27+CD95- naive CD8+ T cells expressing CXCR3 (TNR3+). The receptor was derived from a human donor in good health. Some clones in this sample may be carry-over from other donors' samples. This chain joins TRBV29-1 and TRBJ2-7; TCRdb gives TRBD1 as the D gene, but with no DNA this cannot be confirmed. Here the CDR3 reads CSVLTGPYEQYF.